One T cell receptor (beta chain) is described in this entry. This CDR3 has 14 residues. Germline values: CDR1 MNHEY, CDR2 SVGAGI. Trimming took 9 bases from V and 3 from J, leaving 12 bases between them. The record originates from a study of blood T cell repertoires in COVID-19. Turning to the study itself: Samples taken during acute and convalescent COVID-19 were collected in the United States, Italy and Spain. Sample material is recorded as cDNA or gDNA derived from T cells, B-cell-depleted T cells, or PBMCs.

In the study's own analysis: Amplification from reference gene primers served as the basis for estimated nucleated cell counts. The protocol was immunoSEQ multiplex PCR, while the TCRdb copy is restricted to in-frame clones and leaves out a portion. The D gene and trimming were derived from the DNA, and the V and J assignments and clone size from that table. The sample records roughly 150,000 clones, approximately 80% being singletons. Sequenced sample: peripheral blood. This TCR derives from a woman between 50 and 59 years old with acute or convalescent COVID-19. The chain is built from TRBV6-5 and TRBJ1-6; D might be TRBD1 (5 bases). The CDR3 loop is CASLRVGYNSPLHF. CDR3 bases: TGTGCCAGTCTCAGGGTGGGCTATAATTCACCCCTCCACTTT.